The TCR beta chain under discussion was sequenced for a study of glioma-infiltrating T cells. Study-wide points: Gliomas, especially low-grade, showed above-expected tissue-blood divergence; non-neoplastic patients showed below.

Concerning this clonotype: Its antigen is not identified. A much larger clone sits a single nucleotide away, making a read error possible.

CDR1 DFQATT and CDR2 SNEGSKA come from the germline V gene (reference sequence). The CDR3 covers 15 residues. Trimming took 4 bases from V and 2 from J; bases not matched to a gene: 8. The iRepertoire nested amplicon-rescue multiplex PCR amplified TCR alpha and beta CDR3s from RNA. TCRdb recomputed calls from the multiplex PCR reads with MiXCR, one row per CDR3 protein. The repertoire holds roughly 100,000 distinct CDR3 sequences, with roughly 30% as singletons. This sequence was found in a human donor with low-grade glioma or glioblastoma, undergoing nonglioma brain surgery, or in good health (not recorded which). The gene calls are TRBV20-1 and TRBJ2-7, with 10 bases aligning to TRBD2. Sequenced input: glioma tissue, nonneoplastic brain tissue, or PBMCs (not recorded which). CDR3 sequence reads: CSANSRTSGTYEQYF. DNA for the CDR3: TGCAGTGCTAATTCCAGGACTAGCGGTACCTACGAGCAGTACTTC.